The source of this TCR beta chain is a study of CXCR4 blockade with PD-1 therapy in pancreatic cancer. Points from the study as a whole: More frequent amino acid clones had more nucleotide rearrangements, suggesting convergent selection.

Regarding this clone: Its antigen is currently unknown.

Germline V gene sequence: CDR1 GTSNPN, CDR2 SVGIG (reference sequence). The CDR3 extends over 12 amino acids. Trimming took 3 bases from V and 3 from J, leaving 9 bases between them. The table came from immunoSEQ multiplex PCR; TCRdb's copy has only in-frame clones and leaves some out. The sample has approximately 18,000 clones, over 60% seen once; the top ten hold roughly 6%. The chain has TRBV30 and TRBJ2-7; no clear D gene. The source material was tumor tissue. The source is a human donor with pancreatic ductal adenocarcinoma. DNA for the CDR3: TGTGCCTGGAGAGGAGCGAACTACGAGCAGTACTTC. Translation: CAWRGANYEQYF.